These 28 T cell receptor beta chains were all obtained from the same sample, sequenced in a study of blood T cells in healthy people across ages. The second PCR ran roughly 7 to 12 cycles with a sample-barcoded 5' primer and J-beta primers. TCRdb itself ran the 5' RACE reads through MiXCR, one entry per CDR3 protein. Of about 1.7 million distinct CDR3 sequences detected, 28% appear once; the ten largest clones hold roughly 8%. Sequencing was carried out using blood. Receptors originate from a woman between 25 and 40 years old in good health.

The J gene is TRBJ2-1, the V gene TRBV12-3 or TRBV12-4; tentative D call: TRBD2 (5 bases). The CDR3 length is 15 residues. Trimming stripped 2 bases from V and 5 bases from J, with 13 bases between. The CDR3 DNA reads as TGTGCCAGCAGTTTATCCGGGAAAAGAAACAATGAGCAGTTCTTC. Translating it yields CASSLSGKRNNEQFF.

In this sample, this clonotype turned up a few times. This rearrangement joins TRBV20-1 to TRBJ2-7, with 7 bases identical to TRBD2. Per the germline V gene, CDR1 is DFQATT and CDR2 is SNEGSKA (reference sequence). The V and J ends lost 5 bases and 4 bases, in that order; junction bases with no gene match: 11. The CDR3 has 14 amino acids. CDR3 loop: CSAAREGGGYEQYF. CDR3 DNA: TGCAGTGCTGCGAGGGAGGGAGGCGGGTACGAGCAGTACTTC.

This clonotype occurred many times. The genes are TRBV28 and TRBJ2-7; TRBD1 aligns across 9 bases. The junction had 12 bases not matched to a gene; V was cut back by 7 bases and J by 2 bases. The germline CDR1 and CDR2 sequences are MDHEN and SYDVKM. The CDR3 contains 16 residues. The DNA for the CDR3 is TGTGCCAGCACCACCCCGCTCGGGACAGGGCCCTACGAGCAGTACTTC. It yields the protein CASTTPLGTGPYEQYF.

This clonotype was detected a few times. V usage is TRBV6-5 and J usage is TRBJ2-1; the D gene is possibly TRBD2 (6 bases). CDR1 MNHEY and CDR2 SVGAGI come from the germline V gene. The CDR3 length is 13 residues. V was cut by 8 bases and J by 4 bases, with 12 bases left in between. Written as DNA, the CDR3 is TGTGCCAGCCGGGACTGGGGATACAATGAGCAGTTCTTC. As protein: CASRDWGYNEQFF.

This clonotype was seen a few times. This rearrangement joins TRBV12-3 or TRBV12-4 to TRBJ1-5; D is uncertain. Trimming removed 1 base from V and 10 bases from J, with 17 bases in between. The CDR3 totals 15 residues. CDR3 DNA: TGTGCCAGCAGTTTAGACGGGCCCCCAAATCGACCCCAGCATTTT. Encoded protein: CASSLDGPPNRPQHF.

The J gene is TRBJ2-1, the V gene TRBV12-5; 11 bases line up with TRBD2. Germline CDR1 LGHNT, CDR2 FRNRAP. V was clipped by 7 bases and J by 7 bases; unmatched bases: 9. The CDR3 has 15 residues. CDR3 in DNA: TGTGCTAGTGTTTTAGCGGGAGGGCCGAATAATGAGCAGTTCTTC. The encoded protein is CASVLAGGPNNEQFF.

This clonotype was counted between two and nine times. The J gene is TRBJ2-2, the V gene TRBV6-6, with D possibly being TRBD2 (5 bases). The CDR3 sequence is 14 residues long. Germline values: CDR1 MNHNY, CDR2 SVGAGI (reference sequence). V shed 0 bases and J shed 6 bases, with 8 bases lying between them. The CDR3, as DNA: TGTGCCAGCAGTTACTCGGAGGACGCCGGGGAGCTGTTTTTT. The encoded protein is CASSYSEDAGELFF.

The chain carries TRBV28 and TRBJ2-4; TRBD2 matches at 11 bases. The end of the DNA is better explained by TRBJ2-7, so the J call may be wrong. The CDR3 has 14 amino acids. Germline CDR1 and CDR2: MDHEN and SYDVKM. The DNA for the CDR3 is TGTGCCAGCAGTCTAAGAACTAGCGGGAGCGAGCAGTACTTC. Its protein is CASSLRTSGSEQYF.

This clonotype was recorded many times. The J gene is TRBJ2-5, the V gene TRBV20-1; 9 nucleotides line up with TRBD2. Germline loops: CDR1 DFQATT, CDR2 SNEGSKA (reference sequence). V lost 5 bases to trimming and J lost 0 bases; unmatched junction nucleotides: 10. CDR3 length equals 16 residues. CDR3 nucleotide sequence: TGCAGTGCTCCCCCCCTGCTAGCGGGGTACCAAGAGACCCAGTACTTC. The encoded protein is CSAPPLLAGYQETQYF.

The rearrangement joins TRBV10-1 to TRBJ2-5, with D perhaps being TRBD1 or TRBD2 (6 bases each). Germline CDR1 and CDR2: WNHNN and SYGVQD (reference sequence). The CDR3 spans 14 residues. Trimming took 3 bases from V and 4 from J, leaving 12 bases between them. CDR3: CASSETGRRETQYF. The CDR3 DNA sequence: TGCGCCAGCAGTGAAACAGGGAGGAGAGAGACCCAGTACTTC.

The rearrangement joins TRBV30 to TRBJ2-4, with 12 bases matching TRBD1. The J call may be incorrect, as the DNA end agrees better with TRBJ2-7. This CDR3 contains 16 residues. Looked up from germline, CDR1 is GTSNPN and CDR2 is SVGIG (reference sequence). CDR3 bases: TGTGCCTGGAGTGAAGGGACAGGGGGCGGAAACTACGAGCAGTACTTC. Translating gives CAWSEGTGGGNYEQYF.

Many counts were recorded for this clonotype. The genes are TRBV5-1 and TRBJ2-1; D is possibly TRBD1 (6 bases). The germline gives CDR1 SGHRS, CDR2 YFSETQ. CDR3 length equals 17 residues. V gave up 1 base and J gave up 5 bases, with 19 bases separating them. As DNA, the CDR3 is TGCGCCAGCAGCTTGCGACTCCTCCGGGACACCGACAATGAGCAGTTCTTC. Its translation: CASSLRLLRDTDNEQFF.

The sample holds a few counts of this clonotype. This chain connects TRBV24-1 to TRBJ2-1, with 8 bases aligning to TRBD2. Germline V gives CDR1 KGHDR, CDR2 SFDVKD. Trimming cost V 4 bases and J 9 bases; bases outside gene matches: 4. The CDR3 sequence is 13 residues long. In nucleotides, the CDR3 is TGTGCCACCAGTGAAAGGACTAGCTTTGAGCAGTTCTTC. Residues: CATSERTSFEQFF.

This clonotype has at least ten counts. J is TRBJ2-1 and V is TRBV4-3, with 9 bases identical to TRBD2. This CDR3 region has 18 residues. V was clipped by 0 bases and J by 8 bases; unmatched bases: 14. Per germline, CDR1 LGHNA and CDR2 YSLEER. CDR3 residues: CASSQDLGVAGVGDEQFF. Here the CDR3 DNA reads TGCGCCAGCAGCCAAGATCTCGGGGTAGCGGGAGTGGGAGATGAGCAGTTCTTC.

This clonotype was picked up a small number of times. V gene TRBV6-5 combines with J gene TRBJ1-2, with D tentatively TRBD1 (5 bases). The ends were cut back, 7 bases at V and 8 bases at J, with 17 bases in the middle. The V gene's germline CDR1 is MNHEY and CDR2 SVGAGI. The CDR3 runs to 13 residues. Written as DNA, the CDR3 is TGTGCCAGCACCAGGGCCAGTACGGGGGGCTACACCTTC. Encoded protein: CASTRASTGGYTF.

The rearrangement joins TRBV7-2 to TRBJ2-1; either TRBD1 or TRBD2 may fit D (5 bases each). V gave up 2 bases and J gave up 0 bases, with 11 bases separating them. Germline V gene sequence: CDR1 SGHTA, CDR2 FQGNSA. The CDR3 is 16 amino acids. DNA for the CDR3: TGTGCCAGCAGCTTACGTGAGGGGCGCTCCTACAATGAGCAGTTCTTC. Protein product: CASSLREGRSYNEQFF. Using reference TRBV7-2 and TRBJ2-1 for the parts outside the CDR3, the full variable domain is GAGVSQSPSNKVTEKGKDVELRCDPISGHTALYWYRQSLGQGLEFLIYFQGNSAPDKSGLPSDRFSAERTGGSVSTLTIQRTQQEDSAVYLCASSLREGRSYNEQFFGPGTRLTVL.

The chain uses TRBV10-2 and TRBJ2-1, with D unclear. The germline V gene encodes CDR1 WSHSY and CDR2 SAAADI. V was clipped by 0 bases and J by 7 bases, with 10 bases between them. This CDR3 has 14 residues. CDR3 bases: TGCGCCAGCAGTGAGTCGACGTTGGGTAATGAGCAGTTCTTC. Translating it yields CASSESTLGNEQFF.

This chain joins TRBV14 and TRBJ1-4, with 10 bases identical to TRBD1. The germline CDR1 and CDR2 sequences are SGHDN and FVKESK. The trim removed 3 bases at V and 8 bases at J, leaving 3 bases unmatched. The CDR3 spans 14 residues. The CDR3 bases are TGTGCCAGCAGCCAGACAGGGGGCTTGGAAAAACTGTTTTTT. This sequence encodes CASSQTGGLEKLFF.

The genes are TRBV24-1 and TRBJ2-5; the match to TRBD1 covers 7 bases. Germline loops: CDR1 KGHDR, CDR2 SFDVKD. The CDR3 is 15 residues long. The V segment lost 4 bases and the J segment 1 base; nucleotides outside the gene matches: 5. The CDR3 is CATSDPNRGQETQYF. The CDR3 nucleotides are TGTGCCACCAGTGACCCGAACAGGGGCCAAGAGACCCAGTACTTC.

Regarding this clonotype: At one end, the junction sequence differs from germline, possibly due to a read error. The chain is built from TRBV12-3 or TRBV12-4 and TRBJ2-6, with a possible D match to TRBD2 (7 bases). This CDR3 has 16 amino acids. The CDR3 DNA is TGTGCCAGCAGTTTTCGCGGGGGCTCTGGGGGCAACGTCCTGACTTTC. Amino acids: CASSFRGGSGGNVLTF.

The table lists this clonotype with many counts. The chain uses TRBV7-9 and TRBJ2-7; the D gene is possibly TRBD2 (5 bases). Trimming shortened V by 5 bases and J by 12 bases, and 14 bases separated the two germline ends. The CDR3 runs to 11 residues. Germline V gene lookup returns CDR1 SEHNR and CDR2 FQNEAQ (reference sequence). For the CDR3, the DNA is TGTGCCAGCAGCCCCCGGGATTCGCTGTACTTC. It codes for CASSPRDSLYF. Using reference TRBV7-9 and TRBJ2-7 for the parts outside the CDR3, the full variable domain is DTGVSQNPRHKITKRGQNVTFRCDPISEHNRLYWYRQTLGQGPEFLTYFQNEAQLEKSRLLSDRFSAERPKGSFSTLEIQRTEQGDSAMYLCASSPRDSLYFGPGTRLTVT.

The table lists this clonotype with a few counts. The rearrangement links TRBV14 to TRBJ2-4; a weak D match, TRBD2 (5 bases). The CDR3 has 17 amino acids. The germline V gene has CDR1 SGHDN and CDR2 FVKESK. V was clipped by 0 bases and J by 3 bases, with 15 bases between them. CDR3 coding DNA: TGTGCCAGCAGCCAAGATCCCACTAGATGGGGCAAAAACATTCAGTACTTC. It is translated as CASSQDPTRWGKNIQYF.

In this sample, this clonotype turned up many times. CDR3: CASSPTAGTGVYNEQFF. CDR3 DNA: TGCGCCAGCAGCCCCACCGCCGGGACAGGGGTTTACAATGAGCAGTTCTTC. This chain connects TRBV5-1 to TRBJ2-1, with TRBD1 matching 10 bases. The CDR3 length is 17 residues. Germline V gene sequence: CDR1 SGHRS, CDR2 YFSETQ. The V segment lost 4 bases and the J segment 4 bases; nucleotides outside the gene matches: 11.

This clonotype was observed at least ten times. CDR3 in amino acids: CASSEDHEQYF. The DNA of the CDR3 is TGTGCCAGCAGTGAAGACCACGAGCAGTACTTC. V and J are TRBV6-1 and TRBJ2-7; D is uncertain. Looked up from germline, CDR1 is MNHNS and CDR2 is SASEGT. The CDR3 extends over 11 amino acids. Trimming took 1 base from V and 5 from J, leaving 3 bases between them.

The chain has TRBV20-1 and TRBJ2-3; D might be TRBD2 (6 bases). This CDR3 has 13 amino acids. V lost 5 bases to trimming and J lost 5 bases, with 14 bases between them. Germline CDR1 and CDR2: DFQATT and SNEGSKA (reference sequence). As DNA, the CDR3 is TGCAGTGCTGGGGACTTAGAACGAGATACGCAGTATTTT. Amino acid sequence: CSAGDLERDTQYF.

The rearrangement links TRBV6-5 to TRBJ1-4; TRBD1 agrees at 7 bases. Germline lookup yields CDR1 MNHEY and CDR2 SVGAGI. V dropped 3 bases and J dropped 10; count of bases not matched to a gene: 8. The CDR3 spans 14 residues. For the CDR3, the DNA is TGTGCCAGCAGTTATCGACAGGGAGACGGAAAACTGTTTTTT. Translated, it gives CASSYRQGDGKLFF.

This chain uses TRBV9 with TRBJ2-7; possible D gene TRBD2, 6 bases. The CDR3 runs 14 residues. Looked up from germline, CDR1 is SGDLS and CDR2 is YYNGEE. V lost 0 bases and J 0 bases, leaving 7 bases between the germline ends. In DNA, the CDR3 is TGTGCCAGCAGCGTAGTAGCGGACTCCTACGAGCAGTACTTC. Residues: CASSVVADSYEQYF.

The sample holds one count of this clonotype. A read error may explain this, as a much larger clone is one base away. J is TRBJ2-1 and V is TRBV20-1, with 8 bases identical to TRBD1. The CDR3 has 14 residues. V trimming: 8 bases; J trimming: 5 bases; junction bases outside the gene matches: 11. Germline V gives CDR1 DFQATT, CDR2 SNEGSKA (reference sequence). The DNA for the CDR3 is TGCAGTACTGAAACGGGACAGGTTGACAATGAGCAGTTCTTC. The encoded protein is CSTETGQVDNEQFF.